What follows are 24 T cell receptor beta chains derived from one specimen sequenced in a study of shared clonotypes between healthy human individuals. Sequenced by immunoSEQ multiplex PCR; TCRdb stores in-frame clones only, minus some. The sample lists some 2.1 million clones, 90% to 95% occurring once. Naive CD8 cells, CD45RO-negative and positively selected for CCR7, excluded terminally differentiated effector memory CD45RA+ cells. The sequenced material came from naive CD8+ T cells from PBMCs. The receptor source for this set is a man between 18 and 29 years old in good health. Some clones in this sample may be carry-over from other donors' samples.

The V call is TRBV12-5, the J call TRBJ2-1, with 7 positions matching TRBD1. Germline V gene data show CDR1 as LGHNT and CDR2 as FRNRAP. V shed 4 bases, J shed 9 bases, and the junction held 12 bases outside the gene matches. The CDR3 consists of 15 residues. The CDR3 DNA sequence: TGTGCTAGTGGTTGGGGGACAGTTCAGATGGCTGAGCAGTTCTTC. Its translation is CASGWGTVQMAEQFF.

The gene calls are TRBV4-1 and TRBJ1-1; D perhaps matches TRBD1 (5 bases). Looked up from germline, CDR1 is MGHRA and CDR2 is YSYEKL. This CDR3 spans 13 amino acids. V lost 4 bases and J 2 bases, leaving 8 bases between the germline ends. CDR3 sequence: CASSPRDNTEAFF. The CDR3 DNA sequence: TGCGCCAGCAGCCCCCGGGACAACACTGAAGCTTTCTTT.

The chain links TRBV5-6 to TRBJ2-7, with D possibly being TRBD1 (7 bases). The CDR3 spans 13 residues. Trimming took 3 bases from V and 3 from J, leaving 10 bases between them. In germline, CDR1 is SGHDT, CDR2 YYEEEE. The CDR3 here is CASSSGGNYEQYF. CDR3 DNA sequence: TGTGCCAGCAGCTCAGGGGGGAACTACGAGCAGTACTTC.

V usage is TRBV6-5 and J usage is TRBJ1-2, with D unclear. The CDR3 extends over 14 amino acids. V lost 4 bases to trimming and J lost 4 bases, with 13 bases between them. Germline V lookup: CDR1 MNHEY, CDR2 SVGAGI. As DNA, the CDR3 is TGTGCCAGCAGTTCCCCCCACGGATCCTATGGCTACACCTTC. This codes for CASSSPHGSYGYTF.

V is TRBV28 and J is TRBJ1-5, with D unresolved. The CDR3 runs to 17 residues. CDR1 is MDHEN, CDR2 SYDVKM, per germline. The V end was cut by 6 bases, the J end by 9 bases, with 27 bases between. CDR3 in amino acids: CASRASWSGPPFWPQHF. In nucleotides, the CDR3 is TGTGCCAGCAGGGCCAGTTGGTCCGGGCCCCCGTTTTGGCCCCAGCATTTT.

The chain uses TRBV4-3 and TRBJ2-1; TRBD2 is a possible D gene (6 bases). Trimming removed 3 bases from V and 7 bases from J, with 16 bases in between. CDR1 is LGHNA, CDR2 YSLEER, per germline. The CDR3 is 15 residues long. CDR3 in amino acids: CASSQIEGLPNEQFF. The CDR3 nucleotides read TGCGCCAGCAGCCAGATCGAGGGACTTCCTAATGAGCAGTTCTTC.

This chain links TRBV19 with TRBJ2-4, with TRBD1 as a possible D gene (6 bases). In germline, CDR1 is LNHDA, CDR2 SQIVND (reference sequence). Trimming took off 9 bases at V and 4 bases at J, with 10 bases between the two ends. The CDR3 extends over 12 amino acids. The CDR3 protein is CASRGPKNIQYF. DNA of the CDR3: TGTGCCAGCAGGGGACCTAAAAACATTCAGTACTTC.

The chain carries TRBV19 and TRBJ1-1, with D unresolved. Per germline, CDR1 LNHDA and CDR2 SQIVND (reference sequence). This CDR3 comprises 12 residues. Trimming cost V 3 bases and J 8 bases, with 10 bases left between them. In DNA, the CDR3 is TGTGCCAGTAGTATCGGGGTGTTGGAAGCTTTCTTT. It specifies CASSIGVLEAFF.

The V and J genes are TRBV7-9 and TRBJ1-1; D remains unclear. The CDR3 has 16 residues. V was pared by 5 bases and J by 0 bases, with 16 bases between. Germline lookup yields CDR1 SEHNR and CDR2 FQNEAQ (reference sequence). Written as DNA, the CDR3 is TGTGCCAGCAGCCCCCTGGGAACCCCCGTGAACACTGAAGCTTTCTTT. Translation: CASSPLGTPVNTEAFF.

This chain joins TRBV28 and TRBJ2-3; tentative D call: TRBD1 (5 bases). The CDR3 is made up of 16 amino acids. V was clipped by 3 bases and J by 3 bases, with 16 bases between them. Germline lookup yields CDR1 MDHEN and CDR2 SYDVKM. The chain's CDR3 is CASSLFRAPGTDTQYF. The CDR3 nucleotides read TGTGCCAGCAGTTTGTTCAGGGCTCCCGGGACAGATACGCAGTATTTT. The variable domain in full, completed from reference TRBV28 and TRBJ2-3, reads DVKVTQSSRYLVKRTGEKVFLECVQDMDHENMFWYRQDPGLGLRLIYFSYDVKMKEKGDIPEGYSVSREKKERFSLILESASTNQTSMYLCASSLFRAPGTDTQYFGPGTRLTVL.

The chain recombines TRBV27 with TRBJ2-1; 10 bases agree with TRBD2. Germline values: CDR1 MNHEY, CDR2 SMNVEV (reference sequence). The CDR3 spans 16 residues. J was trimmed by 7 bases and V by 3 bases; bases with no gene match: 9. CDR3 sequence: CASSFFSGRIRNEQFF. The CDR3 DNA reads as TGTGCCAGCAGTTTTTTTAGCGGGAGGATCCGGAATGAGCAGTTCTTC.

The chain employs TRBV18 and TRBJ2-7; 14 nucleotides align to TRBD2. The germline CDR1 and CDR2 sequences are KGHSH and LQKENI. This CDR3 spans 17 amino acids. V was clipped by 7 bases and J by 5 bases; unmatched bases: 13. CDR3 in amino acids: CASFQTSGRVLSDEQYF. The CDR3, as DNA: TGTGCCAGCTTCCAGACTAGCGGGAGGGTGTTATCAGACGAGCAGTACTTC.

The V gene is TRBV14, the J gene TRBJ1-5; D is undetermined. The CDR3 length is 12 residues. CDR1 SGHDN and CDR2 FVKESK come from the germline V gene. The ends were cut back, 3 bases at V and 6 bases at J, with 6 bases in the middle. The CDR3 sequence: CASSHQSQPQHF. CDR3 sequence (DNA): TGTGCCAGCAGCCATCAATCTCAGCCCCAGCATTTT.

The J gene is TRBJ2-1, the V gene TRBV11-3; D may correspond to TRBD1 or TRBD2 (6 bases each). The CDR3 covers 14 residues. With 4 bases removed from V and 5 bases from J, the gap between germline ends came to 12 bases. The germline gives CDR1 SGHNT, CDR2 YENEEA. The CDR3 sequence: CASSSYREDNEQFF. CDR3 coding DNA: TGTGCCAGCAGCTCCTACAGGGAGGACAATGAGCAGTTCTTC.

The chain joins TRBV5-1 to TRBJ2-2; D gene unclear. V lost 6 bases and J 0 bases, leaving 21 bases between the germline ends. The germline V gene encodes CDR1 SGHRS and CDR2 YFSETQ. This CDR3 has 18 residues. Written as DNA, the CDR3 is TGCGCCAGCAAACCGGATTCCACCTTAATACCGAACACCGGGGAGCTGTTTTTT. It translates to CASKPDSTLIPNTGELFF.

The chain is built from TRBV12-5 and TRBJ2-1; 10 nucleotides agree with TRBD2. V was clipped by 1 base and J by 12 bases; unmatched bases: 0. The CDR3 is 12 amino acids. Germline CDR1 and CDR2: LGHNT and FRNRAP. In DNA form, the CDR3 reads TGTGCTAGTGGTTTGGAGCGGGGGGGGCAGTTCTTC. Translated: CASGLERGGQFF.

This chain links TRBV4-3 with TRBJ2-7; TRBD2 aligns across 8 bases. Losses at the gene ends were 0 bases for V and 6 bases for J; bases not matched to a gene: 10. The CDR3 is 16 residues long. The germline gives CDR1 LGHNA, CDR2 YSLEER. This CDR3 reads CASSQDSGTATGEQYF. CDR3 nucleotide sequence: TGCGCCAGCAGCCAAGATAGCGGGACCGCGACCGGCGAGCAGTACTTC.

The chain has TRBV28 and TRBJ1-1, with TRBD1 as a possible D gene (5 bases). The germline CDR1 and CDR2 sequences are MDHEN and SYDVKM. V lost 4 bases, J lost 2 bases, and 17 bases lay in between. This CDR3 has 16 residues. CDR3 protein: CASSYASGYRNTEAFF. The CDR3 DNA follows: TGTGCCAGCAGTTATGCTTCAGGGTACAGAAACACTGAAGCTTTCTTT. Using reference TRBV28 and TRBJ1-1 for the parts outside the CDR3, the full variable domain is DVKVTQSSRYLVKRTGEKVFLECVQDMDHENMFWYRQDPGLGLRLIYFSYDVKMKEKGDIPEGYSVSREKKERFSLILESASTNQTSMYLCASSYASGYRNTEAFFGQGTRLTVV.

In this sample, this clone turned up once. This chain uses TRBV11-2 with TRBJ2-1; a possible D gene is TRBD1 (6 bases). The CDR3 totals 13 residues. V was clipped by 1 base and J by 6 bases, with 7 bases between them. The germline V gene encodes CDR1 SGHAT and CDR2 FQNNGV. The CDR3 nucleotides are TGTGCCAGCAGCTTAGCACAGGGCAATGAGCAGTTCTTC. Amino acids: CASSLAQGNEQFF.

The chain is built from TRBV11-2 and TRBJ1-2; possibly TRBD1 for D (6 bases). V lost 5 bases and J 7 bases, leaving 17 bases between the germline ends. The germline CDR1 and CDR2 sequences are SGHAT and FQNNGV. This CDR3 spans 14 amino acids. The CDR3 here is CASSPVDSQAGYTF. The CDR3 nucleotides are TGTGCCAGCAGCCCGGTGGACAGCCAGGCTGGCTACACCTTC.

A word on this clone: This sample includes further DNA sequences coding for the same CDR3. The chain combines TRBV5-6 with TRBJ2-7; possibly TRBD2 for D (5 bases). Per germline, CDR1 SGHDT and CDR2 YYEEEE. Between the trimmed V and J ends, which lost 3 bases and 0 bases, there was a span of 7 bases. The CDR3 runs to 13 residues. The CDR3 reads CASSSDYSYEQYF. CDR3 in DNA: TGTGCCAGCAGCTCCGACTACTCCTACGAGCAGTACTTC.

DNA for the CDR3: TGTGCCAGCACGGAGGGACCGTTCGAGCAGTACTTC. This sequence encodes CASTEGPFEQYF. The chain recombines TRBV6-1 with TRBJ2-7, with D tentatively TRBD2 (6 bases). Trimming pared 7 bases from V and 6 bases from J, leaving 13 bases between. From germline, CDR1 is MNHNS and CDR2 SASEGT. There are 12 residues in the CDR3.

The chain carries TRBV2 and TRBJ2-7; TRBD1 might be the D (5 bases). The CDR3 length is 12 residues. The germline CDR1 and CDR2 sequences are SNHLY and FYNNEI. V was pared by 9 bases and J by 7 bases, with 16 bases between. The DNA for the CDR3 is TGTGCCAGGAGCAGGGAATCGGGTGAGCAGTACTTC. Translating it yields CARSRESGEQYF.

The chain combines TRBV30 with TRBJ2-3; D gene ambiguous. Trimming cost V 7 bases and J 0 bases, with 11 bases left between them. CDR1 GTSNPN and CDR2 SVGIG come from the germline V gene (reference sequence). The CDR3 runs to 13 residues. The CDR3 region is CAFMPPSTDTQYF. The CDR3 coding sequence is TGTGCCTTTATGCCTCCTAGCACAGATACGCAGTATTTT.